A selection of T cell receptor beta chains follows, all from one sample in a study of CD8 T cells in Susac syndrome. MiXCR, applied by TCRdb to the immunoSEQ multiplex PCR reads, yields one record per CDR3 protein. Seen here are 250,000 to 350,000 distinct CDR3 sequences, 70% to 90% observed once, and the top ten hold over 0.09%. Material: CD8+ T cells from PBMCs. Receptors originate from a human donor with multiple sclerosis. Each CDR3 is given with its conserved first and last residue. A D gene is named only where the DNA matches it firmly. Where a row states a size, it is once, few, many or the class of an expanded clone; other rows omit it.

v_call	j_call	clone_size	d_call	cdr3_aa	cdr3_nt
TRBV5-6	TRBJ2-1	-	TRBD2	CASSALAGGEKDEQFF	TGTGCCAGCAGCGCACTAGCGGGAGGCGAGAAGGATGAGCAGTTCTTC
TRBV2	TRBJ2-7	-	-	CASTPGYHEQYF	TGTGCCAGCACCCCAGGGTACCACGAGCAGTACTTC
TRBV28	TRBJ2-3	-	-	CASRDGERVVDTQYF	TGTGCCAGCAGGGACGGGGAGAGGGTGGTAGATACGCAGTATTTT
TRBV30	TRBJ1-2	few	TRBD1	CAWSTTRDRRYGYTF	TGTGCCTGGAGTACCACCCGGGACAGGCGGTATGGCTACACCTTC
TRBV15	TRBJ2-6	-	-	CATRKDSGANVLTF	TGTGCCACCAGGAAAGACTCTGGGGCCAACGTCCTGACTTTC
TRBV5-4	TRBJ1-4	-	-	CASSLDQGGGKLFF	TGTGCCAGCAGCTTGGACCAAGGTGGTGGAAAACTGTTTTTT
TRBV4-1	TRBJ2-7	once	-	CASSQDPSGEQYF	TGCGCCAGCAGCCAAGATCCCTCCGGCGAGCAGTACTTC
TRBV7-9	TRBJ2-7	-	TRBD2	CASSLARSSGGGPLYEQYF	TGTGCCAGCAGCTTAGCGCGAAGTAGCGGGGGTGGCCCTCTCTACGAGCAGTACTTC
TRBV5-5	TRBJ2-2	-	-	CASSLALGTLIERGELFF	TGTGCCAGCAGCTTGGCCTTAGGGACACTGATTGAACGCGGGGAGCTGTTTTTT
TRBV7-9	TRBJ1-1	-	-	CASSLGAFEAFF	TGTGCCAGCAGCTTAGGCGCCTTTGAAGCTTTCTTT
TRBV24-1	TRBJ2-1	-	-	CATSDLNGGGEQFF	TGTGCCACCAGTGATTTGAACGGCGGAGGGGAGCAGTTCTTC
TRBV27	TRBJ2-6	few	-	CASSPDPSGANVLTF	TGTGCCAGCAGTCCCGACCCTTCTGGGGCCAACGTCCTGACTTTC
TRBV11-2	TRBJ1-4	once	-	CASSLSRGANEKLFF	TGTGCCAGCAGCTTAAGCAGGGGAGCTAATGAAAAACTGTTTTTT
TRBV30	TRBJ1-2	-	-	CAWSVHRNYGYTF	TGTGCCTGGAGTGTACACAGAAACTATGGCTACACCTTC
TRBV11-2	TRBJ2-7	few	-	CASSLESFYEQYF	TGTGCCAGCAGCTTAGAATCCTTTTACGAGCAGTACTTC
TRBV19	TRBJ2-5	-	-	CASSGGIASETQYF	TGTGCCAGTAGCGGTGGGATTGCGTCAGAGACCCAGTACTTC
TRBV12-3/TRBV12-4	TRBJ2-7	-	TRBD1	CASTLGGPGGEQYF	TGTGCCAGCACCCTAGGGGGACCAGGGGGCGAGCAGTACTTC
TRBV5-1	TRBJ1-2	-	-	CASSLAQGKGYTF	TGCGCCAGCAGCTTGGCCCAGGGTAAAGGCTACACCTTC
TRBV7-9	TRBJ2-7	-	-	CASTIGQSSSYEQYF	TGTGCCAGCACCATTGGACAGTCGAGCTCCTACGAGCAGTACTTC